A selection of T cell receptor beta chains follows, all from one sample in a study of cytomegalovirus exposure and HLA in healthy donors. Sequencing used immunoSEQ multiplex PCR; TCRdb keeps in-frame clones, though not all of them. Of about 130,000 clones listed, approximately 74% are singletons. Material for sequencing was PBMCs. These receptors originate from a male donor in good health and CMV-seronegative. The CDR3 runs from the conserved cysteine through the conserved F or W. The D gene is left open where the match is weak. The size of a clone is reported for some rows only, either as once, few or many, or as a class for expanded clones.

.	TRBV4-3	.	TRBJ1-6	TGCGCCAGCAGCCAGAGGGGCGAGGGAGGGGCGAATAATTCACCCCTCCACTTT	CASSQRGEGGANNSPLHF
.	TRBV25-1	.	TRBJ1-1	TGTGCCAGCAGTGAATCGTCCCTAGAGCGAGCTTTCTTT	CASSESSLERAFF
few	TRBV7-9	.	TRBJ2-7	TGTGCCAGCAGCTTTCCAGGGGCCGCCTACGAGCAGTACTTC	CASSFPGAAYEQYF
.	TRBV19	.	TRBJ1-5	TGTGCCAGTAGCAAAGACAGAGTCTATAGCAATCAGCCCCAGCATTTT	CASSKDRVYSNQPQHF
few	TRBV11-1	.	TRBJ2-3	TGTGCCAGCAGCTTACTTAGACAGTCAGATACGCAGTATTTT	CASSLLRQSDTQYF
.	TRBV10-1	TRBD1	TRBJ2-2	TGCGCCAGCAGTGAGTCTGCTCCGGGACAGGAGTACACCGGGGAGCTGTTTTTT	CASSESAPGQEYTGELFF
.	TRBV12-5	.	TRBJ2-7	TGTGCTAGGAGTACAGGGTCCGAGCAGTACTTC	CARSTGSEQYF
few	TRBV4-3	TRBD2	TRBJ2-3	TGCGCCAGCAGCCAAGATCGGATCGGGGGGACAGATACGCAGTATTTT	CASSQDRIGGTDTQYF
.	TRBV7-9	TRBD1	TRBJ2-3	TGTGCCAGCAGCCCACAGGGGAGTAGCACAGATACGCAGTATTTT	CASSPQGSSTDTQYF
.	TRBV5-4	.	TRBJ1-6	TGTGCCAGCAGCTTCCAACAGGGCGTACCCCTCCACTTT	CASSFQQGVPLHF
.	TRBV7-2	.	TRBJ1-5	TGTGCCAGCAGCTCCGTGGCCAATCAGCCCCAGCATTTT	CASSSVANQPQHF
.	TRBV4-1	.	TRBJ1-2	TGCGCCAGCAGCCAAGAGGCAGGGATAGGGTATGGCTACACCTTC	CASSQEAGIGYGYTF
few	TRBV11-2	TRBD2	TRBJ2-7	TGTGCCAGCAGCGCCAGAGGGGGACTAGCGGGAGGTTACGAGCAGTACTTC	CASSARGGLAGGYEQYF
.	TRBV7-2	TRBD2	TRBJ2-3	TGTGCCAGCAGCTTAAGTAGCGGGAACACAGATACGCAGTATTTT	CASSLSSGNTDTQYF
.	TRBV5-8	.	TRBJ1-5	TGTGCCAGCACCGTAACCGCAGGGGCTGGTCAGCCCCAGCATTTT	CASTVTAGAGQPQHF
few	TRBV6-5	TRBD1	TRBJ2-1	TGTGCCAGCAGTGACAGGGTAGAGCAGTTCTTC	CASSDRVEQFF
.	TRBV4-3	.	TRBJ2-6	TGCGCCAGCAGCCAGGACAGTAGGGGGAACTCTGGGGCCAACGTCCTGACTTTC	CASSQDSRGNSGANVLTF
.	TRBV30	TRBD1	TRBJ1-2	TGTGCCTGCGGAATTACAGGGGGCGACTATGGCTACACCTTC	CACGITGGDYGYTF
.	TRBV5-4	.	TRBJ1-3	TGTGCCGGCCGGGACACTCTGTCTGGAAACACCATATATTTT	CAGRDTLSGNTIYF
.	TRBV18	.	TRBJ1-5	TGTGCCAGCTCACCGGCCGGGAACAATCAGCCCCAGCATTTT	CASSPAGNNQPQHF
.	TRBV19	.	TRBJ1-2	TGTGCCAGTAGCGATCGCGGCAGCCCGAACTATGGCTACACCTTC	CASSDRGSPNYGYTF
.	TRBV2	TRBD2	TRBJ2-1	TGTGCCAGCAGCGCCCCGGGACTAGCGGGAGGCAATGAGCAGTTCTTC	CASSAPGLAGGNEQFF
.	TRBV6-1	.	TRBJ1-1	TGTGCCAGCAGTCAATCGACAGCCATGAACACTGAAGCTTTCTTT	CASSQSTAMNTEAFF
.	TRBV19	TRBD1	TRBJ1-5	TGTGCCAGTAGTATGGTCGTTGGGGGGACAGCTTTTTTTGCGGGCTTAAATCAGCCCCAGCATTTT	CASSMVVGGTAFFAGLNQPQHF
few	TRBV7-3	TRBD1	TRBJ2-7	TGTGCCAGCAGCCCGGGACAGGGTCGGTCGGGCGAGCAGTACTTC	CASSPGQGRSGEQYF
.	TRBV4-1	TRBD1	TRBJ1-2	TGCGCCAGCAGCCAAGATGAAGGGGGCTCTGGCTACACCTTC	CASSQDEGGSGYTF
.	TRBV29-1	TRBD1	TRBJ2-3	TGCAGCGTTGAGGGAGAGACAGGGGTAGATACGCAGTATTTT	CSVEGETGVDTQYF
.	TRBV5-1	.	TRBJ1-1	TGCGCCAGCAGCTTGTTTCCGGGTACGAACACTGAAGCTTTCTTT	CASSLFPGTNTEAFF